This T cell receptor (beta chain) was identified in a study of cytomegalovirus exposure and HLA in healthy donors. The CDR3 length is 16 residues. V was pared by 5 bases and J by 7 bases, with 20 bases between. Looked up from germline, CDR1 is ENHRY and CDR2 is SYGVKD. Vbeta (60) and Jbeta (13) primers were used in the PCR. Assay used: immunoSEQ multiplex PCR; TCRdb lists only in-frame clones, some missing. The sample has about 170,000 clones, roughly 80% seen once. This TCR was sampled from a boy between 2 and 15 years old in good health and CMV-seronegative. The sequencing input was PBMCs. The chain carries TRBV10-3 and TRBJ2-2; TRBD1 is a possible D gene (6 bases). CDR3 loop: CAISTPRSGDSGELFF. The DNA for the CDR3 is TGTGCCATCAGTACTCCGAGGTCAGGGGATAGCGGGGAGCTGTTTTTT.